Reported below is one T cell receptor beta chain. The CDR3 is 15 residues long. V lost 3 bases to trimming and J lost 6 bases; unmatched junction nucleotides: 7. The germline V gene has CDR1 MNHNS and CDR2 SASEGT. Original data processing: Reference gene primer amplification in the assay estimated nucleated cell counts. Some clones are missing from TCRdb's copy, which holds only in-frame ones; the method was immunoSEQ multiplex PCR. V, J and clone size are those of that table, while D and trimming were read from the DNA. The sample lists almost 250,000 clones, about 82% occurring once. This record comes from a study of blood T cell repertoires in COVID-19. Study in general: Samples of COVID-19 (acute and convalescent) were obtained from the United States, Italy and Spain. The analysed material was cDNA or gDNA that came from T cells, B-cell-depleted T cells, or PBMCs.

Sequenced: peripheral blood. The V and J genes are TRBV6-1 and TRBJ1-1; 10 bases agree with TRBD1. This sequence was found in an elderly woman with COVID-19, enrolled during active disease. The CDR3 DNA sequence: TGTGCCAGCAGTGAGGGGGGACAGGGGAGGCCTGAAGCTTTCTTT. It yields the protein CASSEGGQGRPEAFF.